This T cell receptor (beta chain) was observed in a study of blood T cell repertoires in COVID-19. Study context: Sources were T cells, B-cell-depleted T cells, or PBMCs; the material itself was cDNA or gDNA.

Original processing methods: Using reference gene primer amplification, nucleated cell counts were estimated. TCRdb's copy holds only in-frame clones and misses some; the assay was immunoSEQ multiplex PCR. V and J calls and clone size are copied from that table; D and trimming were computed from the DNA. The sample has some 120,000 clones, 80% to 90% seen once. The CDR3 runs to 15 residues. CDR1 is SNHLY, CDR2 FYNNEI, per germline. With 6 bases clipped from V and 3 bases from J, the junction kept 7 bases outside the gene matches. The sequenced sample was peripheral blood. This clonotype was sampled from an elderly man with active or convalescent COVID-19. The chain links TRBV2 to TRBJ2-5; TRBD2 agrees at 10 bases. The CDR3 coding sequence is TGTGCCAGCAGCCCGAACGGACTAGCGGAAGAGACCCAGTACTTC. This encodes CASSPNGLAEETQYF.